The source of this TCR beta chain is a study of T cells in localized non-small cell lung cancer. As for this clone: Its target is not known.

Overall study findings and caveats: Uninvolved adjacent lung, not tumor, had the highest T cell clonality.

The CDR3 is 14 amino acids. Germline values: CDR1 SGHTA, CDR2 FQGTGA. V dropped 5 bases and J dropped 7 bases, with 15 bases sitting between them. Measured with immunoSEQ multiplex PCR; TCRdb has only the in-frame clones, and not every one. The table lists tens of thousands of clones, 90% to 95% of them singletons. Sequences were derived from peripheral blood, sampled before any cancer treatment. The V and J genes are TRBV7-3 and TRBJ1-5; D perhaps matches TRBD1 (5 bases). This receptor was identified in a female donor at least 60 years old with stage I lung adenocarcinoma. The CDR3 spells CASSQNGGEQPQHF. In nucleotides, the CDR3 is TGTGCCAGCAGCCAGAACGGGGGGGAACAGCCCCAGCATTTT. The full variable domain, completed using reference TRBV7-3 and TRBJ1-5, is GAGVSQTPSNKVTEKGKYVELRCDPISGHTALYWYRQSLGQGPEFLIYFQGTGAADDSGLPNDRFFAVRPEGSVSTLKIQRTERGDSAVYLCASSQNGGEQPQHFGDGTRLSIL.